The 31 T cell receptor beta chains presented below share a single source sample, sequenced in a study of graft-versus-host responses after intestinal transplantation. The authors combined 200,000 CFSE-labeled responder cells with 200,000 irradiated, violet-dye-labeled stimulator cells in plates. The table came from immunoSEQ multiplex PCR; TCRdb's copy has only in-frame clones and leaves some out. The sample has roughly 9,700 clones, roughly 38% seen once; the top ten hold about 13%. The sequences come from alloreactive CD8+ T cells from a mixed lymphocyte reaction culture, collected before intestinal transplant. Subset in this sample: CFSE-low proliferating T cells sorted from roughly six-day pre-transplant mixed lymphocyte reaction (GvH or HvG direction). These receptors all come from a human patient who received an intestinal transplant.

The chain uses TRBV6-5 and TRBJ2-1; D is possibly TRBD2 (5 bases). Germline V gives CDR1 MNHEY, CDR2 SVGAGI. CDR3 size: 16 residues. V was shortened by 2 bases and J by 0 bases, with 11 bases between the two germline ends. In DNA, the CDR3 is TGTGCCAGCAGTTACCTTGGCGGAGGCTCCTACAATGAGCAGTTCTTC. Translated: CASSYLGGGSYNEQFF.

This clone appeared a few times. The chain uses TRBV5-1 and TRBJ1-4, with TRBD1 identical over 10 bases. CDR1 is SGHRS, CDR2 YFSETQ, per germline. This CDR3 has 16 residues. V shed 0 bases, J shed 3 bases, and the junction held 2 bases outside the gene matches. The DNA of the CDR3 is TGCGCCAGCAGCTTGGAGACAGGGGGCCCTAATGAAAAACTGTTTTTT. Amino acids: CASSLETGGPNEKLFF.

The chain recombines TRBV23-1 with TRBJ1-6, with D possibly matching TRBD1 (6 bases). TRBV23-1 is known as an ORF, though its function is uncertain. V lost 0 bases, J lost 7 bases, and 10 bases lay in between. The CDR3 runs 15 residues. CDR3 DNA: TGCGCCAGCAGTCAATCAGAACAGGGAAATTCACCCCTCCACTTT. This gives the protein CASSQSEQGNSPLHF.

The V and J genes are TRBV27 and TRBJ1-5; 7 bases are a match to TRBD1. The germline CDR1 and CDR2 sequences are MNHEY and SMNVEV (reference sequence). Trimming cost V 0 bases and J 6 bases; bases outside gene matches: 5. The CDR3 is 15 residues long. The CDR3 loop reads CASSLSGGGGQPQHF. CDR3 DNA sequence: TGTGCCAGCAGTTTATCAGGGGGCGGAGGTCAGCCCCAGCATTTT.

V gene TRBV9 combines with J gene TRBJ1-1; D gene unclear. The CDR3 is 14 amino acids. With 0 bases removed from V and 6 bases from J, the gap between germline ends came to 12 bases. The germline V gene encodes CDR1 SGDLS and CDR2 YYNGEE. In nucleotides, the CDR3 is TGTGCCAGCAGCGTAGACCCAGCGATTTCTGAAGCTTTCTTT. Its protein is CASSVDPAISEAFF.

This clone turned up a few times. This chain joins TRBV2 and TRBJ2-7; D is uncertain. Germline values: CDR1 SNHLY, CDR2 FYNNEI. V lost 9 bases and J lost 3, with 21 bases in between. This CDR3 has 15 amino acids. The CDR3 nucleotides are TGTGCCAGGCAGGCGACGGCAAACGATTTCTACGAGCAGTACTTC. This gives the protein CARQATANDFYEQYF.

The V gene is TRBV28, the J gene TRBJ2-7; tentatively, D is TRBD1 (6 bases). V lost 6 bases and J 6 bases, leaving 24 bases between the germline ends. The germline V gene has CDR1 MDHEN and CDR2 SYDVKM. CDR3 length equals 16 residues. The CDR3 region has the DNA TGTGCCAGCAGCCCCGAGAGGACAGCCGCTATCCTCGAGCAGTACTTC. This sequence encodes CASSPERTAAILEQYF.

This clone was found a few times. The chain uses TRBV27 and TRBJ2-1, with TRBD2 as a possible D gene (7 bases). In germline, CDR1 is MNHEY, CDR2 SMNVEV (reference sequence). V dropped 3 bases and J dropped 7 bases, with 16 bases sitting between them. The CDR3 loop spans 15 amino acids. This chain's CDR3 is CASSLGASGKNEQFF. The CDR3 DNA sequence: TGTGCCAGCAGTTTGGGGGCTAGCGGCAAAAATGAGCAGTTCTTC.

The CDR3 loop reads CASSFGDRGTEAFF. CDR3 sequence (DNA): TGTGCCAGCAGCTTTGGGGACAGGGGAACTGAAGCTTTCTTT. This chain connects TRBV5-6 to TRBJ1-1, with 10 bases aligning to TRBD1. This CDR3 contains 14 residues. J was trimmed by 5 bases and V by 2 bases; bases with no gene match: 3. CDR1 and CDR2 from the germline V gene are SGHDT and YYEEEE.

The chain employs TRBV4-1 and TRBJ1-2; perhaps TRBD1 as D (6 bases). Germline loops: CDR1 MGHRA, CDR2 YSYEKL. This CDR3 has 15 amino acids. V dropped 3 bases and J dropped 2 bases, with 13 bases sitting between them. This CDR3 reads CASSQIYRANYGYTF. The CDR3 coding sequence is TGCGCCAGCAGCCAGATATACAGGGCGAACTATGGCTACACCTTC.

CDR3 DNA sequence: TGTGCCAGCAGCTTATGGCCAGGGGGCAATCAGCCCCAGCATTTT. Residues: CASSLWPGGNQPQHF. The V gene is TRBV7-2, the J gene TRBJ1-5; perhaps TRBD1 as D (6 bases). V lost 2 bases and J 2 bases, leaving 10 bases between the germline ends. CDR1 and CDR2 from the germline V gene are SGHTA and FQGNSA. This CDR3 spans 15 amino acids.

This sequence joins TRBV6-5 and TRBJ2-7, with 9 bases matching TRBD2. The CDR3 loop spans 15 amino acids. V was clipped by 2 bases and J by 2 bases; unmatched bases: 4. The germline gives CDR1 MNHEY, CDR2 SVGAGI. This chain's CDR3 is CASSYAAGGAYEQYF. Written as DNA, the CDR3 is TGTGCCAGCAGTTACGCGGCGGGAGGGGCCTACGAGCAGTACTTC.

There are a few counts of this clone. The V call is TRBV27, the J call TRBJ2-1; 12 nucleotides match TRBD2. The CDR3 contains 16 residues. CDR1 MNHEY and CDR2 SMNVEV come from the germline V gene (reference sequence). V was pared by 2 bases and J by 5 bases, with 4 bases of the junction left unmatched. The CDR3 sequence is CASSLGTSGSHNEQFF. The CDR3 bases are TGTGCCAGCAGTTTAGGGACTAGCGGGTCCCACAATGAGCAGTTCTTC.

J is TRBJ1-1 and V is TRBV25-1, with D hard to call. The CDR3 is made up of 13 amino acids. V was trimmed by 8 bases and J by 1 base, leaving 11 bases between them. The germline gives CDR1 MGHDK, CDR2 SYGVNS. CDR3 sequence: CASSLRENTEAFF. DNA for the CDR3: TGTGCCAGCTCCCTGAGGGAGAACACTGAAGCTTTCTTT.

The chain is built from TRBV5-1 and TRBJ1-2, with D possibly TRBD1 on 5 matching bases. Trimming shortened V by 4 bases and J by 0 bases, and 16 bases separated the two germline ends. CDR3 length: 16 amino acids. Looked up from germline, CDR1 is SGHRS and CDR2 is YFSETQ. The CDR3 here is CASSPLTGKPNYGYTF. In nucleotides, the CDR3 is TGCGCCAGCAGCCCCCTAACAGGAAAACCTAACTATGGCTACACCTTC.

The V call is TRBV6-1, the J call TRBJ2-1; D is uncertain. This CDR3 region has 12 residues. V was shortened by 2 bases and J by 6 bases, with 5 bases between the two germline ends. Looked up from germline, CDR1 is MNHNS and CDR2 is SASEGT. The CDR3 DNA reads as TGTGCCAGCAGTGAATTCCGCAATGAGCAGTTCTTC. Protein product: CASSEFRNEQFF.

This clone is medium-sized (0.01 to 0.1%) by share. The V gene is TRBV6-1, the J gene TRBJ1-1, with a tentative D call TRBD1 (5 bases). From germline, CDR1 is MNHNS and CDR2 SASEGT. Trimming stripped 1 base from V and 4 bases from J, with 7 bases between. The CDR3 sequence is 13 residues long. The CDR3 DNA reads TGTGCCAGCAGTGAAGTGGGGCGCACTGAAGCTTTCTTT. Translating it yields CASSEVGRTEAFF.

In this sample, this clone turned up a few times. V and J are TRBV7-9 and TRBJ2-2, with D maybe TRBD2 (5 bases). Germline lookup yields CDR1 SEHNR and CDR2 FQNEAQ (reference sequence). V was cut by 5 bases and J by 5 bases, with 9 bases left in between. The CDR3 contains 13 residues. CDR3 nucleotides: TGTGCCAGCAGCCCCCCGGGGACCGGGGAGCTGTTTTTT. It is translated as CASSPPGTGELFF.

This clone was observed a few times. J is TRBJ2-1 and V is TRBV6-5; TRBD1 might be the D (6 bases). Germline V CDR1 and CDR2: MNHEY, SVGAGI. V gave up 0 bases and J gave up 9 bases, with 9 bases separating them. The CDR3 runs 13 residues. The chain's CDR3 is CASSYSYRAEQFF. CDR3 bases: TGTGCCAGCAGTTACTCTTACAGGGCTGAGCAGTTCTTC.

By frequency in the sample, this clone is medium-sized (0.01 to 0.1%). The chain uses TRBV5-1 and TRBJ2-3, with a tentative D call TRBD2 (6 bases). The CDR3 runs 19 residues. Germline V CDR1 and CDR2: SGHRS, YFSETQ. V lost 0 bases, J lost 1 base, and 21 bases lay in between. CDR3 in DNA: TGCGCCAGCAGCTTGGGGAGGGTAAAGGATTACATAGGCACAGATACGCAGTATTTT. This translates into CASSLGRVKDYIGTDTQYF.

This chain connects TRBV9 to TRBJ1-1; 8 nucleotides match TRBD1. The CDR3 loop spans 15 amino acids. V trimming: 4 bases; J trimming: 0 bases; junction bases outside the gene matches: 5. CDR1 is SGDLS and CDR2 is YYNGEE in the germline V gene. For the CDR3, the DNA is TGTGCCAGCAGCCCCGGGGACAGGATGAACACTGAAGCTTTCTTT. It specifies CASSPGDRMNTEAFF.

V is TRBV19 and J is TRBJ2-1, with 7 bases lining up with TRBD2. The length of the CDR3 is 16 residues. Germline V gene lookup returns CDR1 LNHDA and CDR2 SQIVND (reference sequence). V gave up 4 bases and J gave up 5 bases; unmatched junction bases: 11. CDR3 sequence (DNA): TGTGCCAGTAGTACTGTGGGGGGGAGATCCAACAATGAGCAGTTCTTC. Protein: CASSTVGGRSNNEQFF.

This clone was observed a handful of times. The chain joins TRBV23-1 to TRBJ2-7; D is perhaps TRBD2 (6 bases). TRBV23-1 is identified as an open reading frame with a role that is uncertain. Trimming removed 7 bases from V and 0 bases from J, with 16 bases in between. The CDR3 is 15 residues long. The DNA for the CDR3 is TGCGCCAGCACGCAGGGTCGGGAGAGCTCCTACGAGCAGTACTTC. Translating it yields CASTQGRESSYEQYF.

This clone was recorded a few times. The chain joins TRBV15 to TRBJ2-7; 10 bases agree with TRBD2. V shed 5 bases and J 0 bases; nucleotides not matched to a gene: 7. Looked up from germline, CDR1 is LNHNV and CDR2 is YYDKDF (reference sequence). The CDR3 runs 16 residues. The CDR3: CATSRAGGHFSYEQYF. The DNA of the CDR3 is TGTGCCACCAGCCGAGCGGGGGGGCACTTCTCCTACGAGCAGTACTTC.

This clone was picked up a small number of times. J is TRBJ2-1 and V is TRBV18, with 10 bases fitting TRBD1. The CDR3 extends over 14 amino acids. The germline gives CDR1 KGHSH, CDR2 LQKENI. J lost 6 bases, V lost 3 bases, and 2 bases had no gene match. In nucleotides, the CDR3 is TGTGCCAGCTCACCCTGGACAGGGGGCAATGAGCAGTTCTTC. As protein: CASSPWTGGNEQFF.

This chain links TRBV5-6 with TRBJ1-2; 7 positions match TRBD1. The CDR3 runs 13 residues. V gave up 5 bases and J gave up 6 bases; unmatched junction bases: 7. Germline values: CDR1 SGHDT, CDR2 YYEEEE. The CDR3 loop is CASSQGGLDGYTF. DNA for the CDR3: TGTGCCAGCAGTCAGGGGGGATTAGATGGCTACACCTTC.

The chain is built from TRBV7-9 and TRBJ2-5, with D possibly TRBD2 on 6 matching bases. The V end was cut by 2 bases, the J end by 3 bases, with 10 bases between. Germline values: CDR1 SEHNR, CDR2 FQNEAQ (reference sequence). The CDR3 has 14 amino acids. CDR3 sequence (DNA): TGTGCCAGCAGCTTATACGGGGGTGAAGAGACCCAGTACTTC. It is translated as CASSLYGGEETQYF.

The chain uses TRBV28 and TRBJ2-5, with 11 bases fitting TRBD2. Germline V lookup: CDR1 MDHEN, CDR2 SYDVKM. The CDR3 totals 15 residues. Trimming took 3 bases from V and 3 from J; bases not matched to a gene: 3. The CDR3 DNA reads as TGTGCCAGCAGTTTGGGGACTAGCGGCAAAGAGACCCAGTACTTC. Encoded protein: CASSLGTSGKETQYF.

The chain links TRBV28 to TRBJ2-5; possible D gene TRBD1, 6 bases. V lost 2 bases, J lost 0 bases, and 16 bases lay in between. This CDR3 comprises 17 residues. CDR1 MDHEN and CDR2 SYDVKM come from the germline V gene. CDR3 sequence reads: CASSLIRGGWYQETQYF. DNA for the CDR3: TGTGCCAGCAGTTTAATCAGGGGTGGCTGGTACCAAGAGACCCAGTACTTC.

This sequence joins TRBV9 and TRBJ1-2, with D perhaps matching TRBD1 (6 bases). CDR1 SGDLS and CDR2 YYNGEE come from the germline V gene. The V gene lost 2 bases and the J gene lost 6 bases, with 17 bases spanning the gap. This CDR3 is 15 amino acids long. The CDR3 bases are TGTGCCAGCAGCGTCACCGGGACACTCGGAAATGGCTACACCTTC. Translating it yields CASSVTGTLGNGYTF.

This clone has just one count. V usage is TRBV6-1 and J usage is TRBJ2-1; TRBD1 aligns across 7 bases. This CDR3 contains 15 residues. The V and J ends lost 6 bases and 4 bases, in that order; junction bases with no gene match: 9. The V gene's germline CDR1 is MNHNS and CDR2 SASEGT. In DNA form, the CDR3 reads TGTGCCAGCAGGCTCGGGACAGCAATTTACAATGAGCAGTTCTTC. Translated: CASRLGTAIYNEQFF.